The rows below give T cell receptor beta chains drawn from one sample of a study of blood T cell repertoires in COVID-19. Only in-frame clones appear in the TCRdb table, and some are missing; sequencing was by immunoSEQ multiplex PCR. The sample yields 50,000 or so clones, more than 75% seen once. The sequencing input was peripheral blood. These receptors all come from a man aged 40-49 years with active COVID-19. Each CDR3 is given with its conserved first and last residue. D genes are given only for firm matches. Clone sizes are given selectively: once, few, many, or a class where the clone is expanded.

clone_size	v_call	d_call	j_call	cdr3_aa	cdr3_nt
-	TRBV6-5	TRBD2	TRBJ2-5	CASNLGGAAETQYF	TGTGCCAGCAACCTGGGAGGGGCGGCAGAGACCCAGTACTTC
few	TRBV5-1	TRBD2	TRBJ2-1	CASSLVAGGSYNEQFF	TGCGCCAGCAGCTTGGTAGCGGGAGGGTCCTACAATGAGCAGTTCTTC
-	TRBV9	TRBD2	TRBJ2-1	CASSVGLGLAGRDEQFF	TGTGCCAGCAGCGTAGGCCTGGGACTAGCGGGTAGGGATGAGCAGTTCTTC
-	TRBV2	TRBD1	TRBJ2-5	CAIDPTGGETQYF	TGTGCCATCGACCCGACAGGGGGAGAGACCCAGTACTTC
few	TRBV5-1	TRBD1	TRBJ2-5	CASRLGTTGSGETQYF	TGCGCCAGCAGGCTTGGGACGACAGGGAGTGGGGAGACCCAGTACTTC
-	TRBV19	-	TRBJ1-1	CASRYKGVTEAFF	TGTGCCAGTAGATACAAAGGAGTAACTGAAGCTTTCTTT
once	TRBV11-3	TRBD2	TRBJ2-1	CASSLLAGEGNEQFF	TGTGCCAGCAGCTTACTAGCGGGAGAAGGGAATGAGCAGTTCTTC
-	TRBV28	-	TRBJ1-1	CASRPGGPRGNTEAFF	TGTGCCAGCAGGCCCGGGGGACCCCGAGGGAACACTGAAGCTTTCTTT
-	TRBV2	-	TRBJ2-3	CASSARLGFRDTQYF	TGTGCCAGCAGTGCTAGGCTAGGATTTCGAGATACGCAGTATTTT
-	TRBV21-1	-	TRBJ1-5	CASSKFEGQKNQPQHF	TGTGCCAGCAGCAAATTTGAGGGACAGAAGAATCAGCCCCAGCATTTT
-	TRBV9	-	TRBJ2-7	CASSVSGSRGGEQYF	TGTGCCAGCAGCGTAAGTGGGTCGAGAGGTGGGGAGCAGTACTTC
-	TRBV27	-	TRBJ1-5	CASSFQGVNQPQHF	TGTGCCAGCAGTTTCCAGGGCGTCAATCAGCCCCAGCATTTT
once	TRBV6-5	-	TRBJ1-2	CASSPSGRGGYGYTF	TGTGCCAGCAGTCCAAGCGGGAGGGGGGGATATGGCTACACCTTC
-	TRBV5-1	TRBD1	TRBJ1-2	CASSFGTDGYTF	TGCGCCAGCAGCTTCGGGACAGATGGCTACACCTTC
once	TRBV28	-	TRBJ1-1	CASSLAWGLNTEAFF	TGTGCCAGCAGTTTGGCGTGGGGGCTGAACACTGAAGCTTTCTTT
-	TRBV29-1	TRBD1	TRBJ2-7	CSVEGQGIEQYF	TGCAGCGTTGAGGGACAGGGGATCGAGCAGTACTTC
-	TRBV9	-	TRBJ1-1	CASSVAEGNTEAFF	TGTGCCAGCAGCGTAGCCGAGGGGAACACTGAAGCTTTCTTT
-	TRBV6-1	TRBD1	TRBJ1-4	CASSEPGGEKLFF	TGTGCCAGCAGTGAACCAGGGGGGGAAAAACTGTTTTTT